The subject of this entry is one T cell receptor beta chain. Its specificity is unknown. TCRdb reprocessed the multiplex PCR reads via MiXCR and lists one record per CDR3 protein. There are over 250,000 distinct CDR3 sequences in the sample; over 25% occur only once, and more than 0.85% lies in the top ten. V lost 5 bases and J lost 7; bases outside the gene matches: 23. The CDR3 contains 19 residues. Germline V gene lookup returns CDR1 DFQATT and CDR2 SNEGSKA (reference sequence). The entry originates in a study of breast tumors, draining lymph nodes, adjacent tissues. The study, taken as a whole, reports: Tumor repertoires ranked between lymph nodes and nontumor tissue in diversity, with V and J gene preferences.

Breast cancer patients provided tissue from their axillary draining lymph nodes. This sequence was found in a female donor with breast cancer. Some clones in this sample may be carry-over from other donors' samples. The specimen sequenced was axillary lymph node tissue. The J gene is TRBJ2-1, the V gene TRBV20-1, with 10 bases aligning to TRBD2. CDR3 DNA sequence: TGCAGTGCTCCCCCTTATTGGGCTACAGCGGGAGCGGGGGGGAATGAGCAGTTCTTC. Translated, it gives CSAPPYWATAGAGGNEQFF.